This TCR beta chain was documented in a study of response to subunit inactivated influenza vaccine. On this clonotype: A much larger clone differs by one base, so this may be a read error.

MiXCR, applied by TCRdb to the RT-PCR reads, yields one record per CDR3 protein. The table shows around 710,000 distinct CDR3 sequences, with approximately 13% occurring only once. CDR1 SGHRS and CDR2 YFSETQ come from the germline V gene. The CDR3 totals 15 residues. Trimming took off 5 bases at V and 3 bases at J, with 18 bases between the two ends. The chain employs TRBV5-1 and TRBJ2-7; the D call may be TRBD1 or TRBD2 (5 bases each). The sample in question was PBMCs from blood, obtained approximately 15 days before vaccination. This sequence was found in a man aged 50-60 years who received an inactivated influenza vaccine. CDR3 nucleotides: TGCGCCAGCAGTATGTCCCCTCGGGACGGCTACGAGCAGTACTTC. Amino acids: CASSMSPRDGYEQYF.